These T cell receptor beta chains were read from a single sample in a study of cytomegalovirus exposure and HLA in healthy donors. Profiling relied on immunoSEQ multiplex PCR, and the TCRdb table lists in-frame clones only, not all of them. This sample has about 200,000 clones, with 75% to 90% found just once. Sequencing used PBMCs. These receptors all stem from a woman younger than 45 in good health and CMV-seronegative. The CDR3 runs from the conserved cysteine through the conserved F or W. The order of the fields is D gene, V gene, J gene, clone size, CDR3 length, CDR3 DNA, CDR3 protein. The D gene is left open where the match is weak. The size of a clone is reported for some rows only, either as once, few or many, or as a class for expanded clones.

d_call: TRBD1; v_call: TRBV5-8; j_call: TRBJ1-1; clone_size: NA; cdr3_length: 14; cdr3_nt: TGTGCCAGCAGAACCTCAGGGGGCCGGACTGAAGCTTTCTTT; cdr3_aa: CASRTSGGRTEAFF
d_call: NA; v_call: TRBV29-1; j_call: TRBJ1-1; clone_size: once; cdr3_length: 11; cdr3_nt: TGCAGCGCCGGGGATCGGCTAGAAGCTTTCTTT; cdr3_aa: CSAGDRLEAFF
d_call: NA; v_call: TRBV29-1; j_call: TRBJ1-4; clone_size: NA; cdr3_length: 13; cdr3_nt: TGCAGCGGCCAGGACAGATCCAATGAAAAACTGTTTTTT; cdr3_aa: CSGQDRSNEKLFF
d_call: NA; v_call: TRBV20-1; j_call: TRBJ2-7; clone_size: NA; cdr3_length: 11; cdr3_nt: TGCAGTGCTGCCACTAGAAGAGTAGCGTACTTC; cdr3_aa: CSAATRRVAYF
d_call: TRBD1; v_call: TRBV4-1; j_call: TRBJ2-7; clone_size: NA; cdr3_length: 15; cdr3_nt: TGCGCCAGCAGCCACCCGGGACAGGGGTCCTACGAGCAGTACTTC; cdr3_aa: CASSHPGQGSYEQYF
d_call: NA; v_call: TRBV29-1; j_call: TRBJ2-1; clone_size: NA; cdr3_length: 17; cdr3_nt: TGCAGCGTTGAAGCCCGGGGAGGGGGAGCGCTTGAAAATGAGCAGTTCTTC; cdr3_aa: CSVEARGGGALENEQFF
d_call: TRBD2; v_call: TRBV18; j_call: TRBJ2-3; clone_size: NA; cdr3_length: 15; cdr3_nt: TGTGCCAGCTCACCGATCACTAGCGGCACAGATACGCAGTATTTT; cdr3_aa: CASSPITSGTDTQYF
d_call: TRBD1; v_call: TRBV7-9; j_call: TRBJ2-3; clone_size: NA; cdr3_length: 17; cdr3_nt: TGTGCCAGCAGCTTAGCCATTGGACAGGGAATAACAGATACGCAGTATTTT; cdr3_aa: CASSLAIGQGITDTQYF
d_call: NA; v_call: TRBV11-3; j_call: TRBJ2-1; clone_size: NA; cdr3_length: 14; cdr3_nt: TGTGCCAGCAGCCTCGACAGCTCCTACAATGAGCAGTTCTTC; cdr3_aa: CASSLDSSYNEQFF
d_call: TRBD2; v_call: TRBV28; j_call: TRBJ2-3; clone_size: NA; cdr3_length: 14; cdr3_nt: TGTGCCAGCAGTGAGCGGGGGGGCGCAGATACGCAGTATTTT; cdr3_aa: CASSERGGADTQYF
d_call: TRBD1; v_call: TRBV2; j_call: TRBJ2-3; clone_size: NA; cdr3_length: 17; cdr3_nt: TGTGCCAGCAGTGAAAGGGGGGCAGGGGGCTTTGCAGATACGCAGTATTTT; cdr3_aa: CASSERGAGGFADTQYF
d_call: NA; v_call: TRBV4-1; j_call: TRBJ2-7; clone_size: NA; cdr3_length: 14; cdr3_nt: TGCGCCAGCAGCCCTATCGTAGTCTCGTGGGAGCAGTACTTC; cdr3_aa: CASSPIVVSWEQYF
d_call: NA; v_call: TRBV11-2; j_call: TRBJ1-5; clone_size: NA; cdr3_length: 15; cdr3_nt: TGTGCCAGCAGCCGTTCCGGGGATAGCAATCAGCCCCAGCATTTT; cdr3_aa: CASSRSGDSNQPQHF
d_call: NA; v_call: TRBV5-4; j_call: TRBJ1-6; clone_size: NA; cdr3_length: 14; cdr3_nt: TGTGCCAGCAGCCTCCCGTTGGGAGATTCACCCCTCCACTTT; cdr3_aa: CASSLPLGDSPLHF
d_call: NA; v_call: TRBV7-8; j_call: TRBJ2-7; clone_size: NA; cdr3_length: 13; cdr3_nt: TGTGCCAGCAGCTTAGGGCGGACCTACGAGCAGTACTTC; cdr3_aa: CASSLGRTYEQYF
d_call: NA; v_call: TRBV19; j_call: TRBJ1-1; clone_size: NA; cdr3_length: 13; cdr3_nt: TGTGCCAGTAGTATAAGGATCAGGGCTGAAGCTTTCTTT; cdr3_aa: CASSIRIRAEAFF
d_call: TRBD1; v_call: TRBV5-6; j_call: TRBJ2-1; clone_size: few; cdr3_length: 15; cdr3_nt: TGTGCCAGCAGCTTGGGAGGACAGGGTGCCAATGAGCAGTTCTTC; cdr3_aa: CASSLGGQGANEQFF
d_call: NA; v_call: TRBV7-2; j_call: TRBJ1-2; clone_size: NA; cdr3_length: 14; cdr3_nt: TGTGCCAGCAGCGCTTATGGGGGCCCCTATGGCTACACCTTC; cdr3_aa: CASSAYGGPYGYTF
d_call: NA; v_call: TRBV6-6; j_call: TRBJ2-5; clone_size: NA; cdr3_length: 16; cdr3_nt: TGTGCCAGCAGTTACTTCGAACAGGGACCCCAAGAGACCCAGTACTTC; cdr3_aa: CASSYFEQGPQETQYF
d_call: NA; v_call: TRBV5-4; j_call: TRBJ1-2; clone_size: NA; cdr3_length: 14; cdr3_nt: TGTGCCAGCAGCCCAAGACAGGCTAGGTATGGCTACACCTTC; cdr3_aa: CASSPRQARYGYTF
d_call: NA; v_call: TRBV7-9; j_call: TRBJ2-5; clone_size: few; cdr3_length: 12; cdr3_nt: TGTGCCAGCAGCCCACCGGCGACAGGCCAGTACTTC; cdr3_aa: CASSPPATGQYF
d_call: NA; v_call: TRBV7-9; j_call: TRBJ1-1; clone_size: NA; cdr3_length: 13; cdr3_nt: TGTGCCAGCAGCTCCGGGACTAACACTGAAGCTTTCTTT; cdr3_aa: CASSSGTNTEAFF
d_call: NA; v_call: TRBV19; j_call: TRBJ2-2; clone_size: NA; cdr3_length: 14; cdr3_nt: TGTGCCAGTAGTATAGCGGGGGATAGCGGGGAGCTGTTTTTT; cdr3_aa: CASSIAGDSGELFF
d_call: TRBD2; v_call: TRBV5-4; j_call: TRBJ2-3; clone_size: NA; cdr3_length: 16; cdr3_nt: TGTGCCAGCAGCCTTCCGGGGGAGGGCCTCACAGATACGCAGTATTTT; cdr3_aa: CASSLPGEGLTDTQYF
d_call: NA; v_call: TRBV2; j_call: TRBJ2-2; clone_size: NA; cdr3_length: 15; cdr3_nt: TGTGCCAGCAGTGAAGCGGGCACTAACACCGGGGAGCTGTTTTTT; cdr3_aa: CASSEAGTNTGELFF
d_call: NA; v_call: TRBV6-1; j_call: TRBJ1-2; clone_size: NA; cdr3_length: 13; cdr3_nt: TGTGCCAGCAGTGTCACCAGGGACTATGGCTACACCTTC; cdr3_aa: CASSVTRDYGYTF